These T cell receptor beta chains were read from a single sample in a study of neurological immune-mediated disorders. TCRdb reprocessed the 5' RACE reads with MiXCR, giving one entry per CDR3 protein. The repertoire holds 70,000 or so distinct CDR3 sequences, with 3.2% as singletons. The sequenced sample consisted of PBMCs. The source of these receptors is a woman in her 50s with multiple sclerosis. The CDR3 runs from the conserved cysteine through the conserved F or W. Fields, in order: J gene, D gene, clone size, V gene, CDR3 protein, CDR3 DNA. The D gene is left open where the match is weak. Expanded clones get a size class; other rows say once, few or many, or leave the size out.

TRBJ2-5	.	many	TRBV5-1	CASSLAVRSSQETQYF	TGCGCCAGCAGCTTGGCCGTCAGGAGCTCCCAAGAGACCCAGTACTTC
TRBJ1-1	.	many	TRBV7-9	CASSSPKSDFWNTEAFF	TGTGCCAGCAGCTCCCCAAAGTCGGACTTTTGGAACACTGAAGCTTTCTTT
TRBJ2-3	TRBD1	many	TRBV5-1	CASSSGQERLDTQYF	TGCGCCAGCAGCTCCGGACAGGAGCGGCTGGATACGCAGTATTTT
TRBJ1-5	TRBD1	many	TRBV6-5	CASKPDGTANQPQHF	TGTGCCAGCAAACCGGACGGGACAGCTAATCAGCCCCAGCATTTT
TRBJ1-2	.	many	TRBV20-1	CSAVRSIGGYTF	TGCAGTGCGGTTCGGTCGATTGGTGGCTACACCTTC
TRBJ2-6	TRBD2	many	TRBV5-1	CASSLSGSRANVLTF	TGCGCCAGCAGCTTAAGCGGGAGTAGGGCCAACGTCCTGACTTTC
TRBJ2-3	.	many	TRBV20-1	CSATSQGTDTQYF	TGCAGTGCTACAAGCCAGGGCACAGATACGCAGTATTTT
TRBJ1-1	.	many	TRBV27	CASSLLPLNTEAFF	TGTGCCAGCAGTTTACTTCCGTTAAACACTGAAGCTTTCTTT
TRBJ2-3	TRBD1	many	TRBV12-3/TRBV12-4	CASLRTPGGPGRDTQYF	TGTGCCAGCCTAAGGACCCCAGGGGGCCCTGGAAGGGATACGCAGTATTTT
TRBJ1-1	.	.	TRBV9	CASSVEVYTEAFF	TGTGCCAGCAGCGTAGAGGTGTACACTGAAGCTTTCTTT
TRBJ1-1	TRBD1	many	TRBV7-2	CASSLRQGPTNTEAFF	TGTGCCAGCAGCCTTAGACAGGGACCTACGAACACTGAAGCTTTCTTT
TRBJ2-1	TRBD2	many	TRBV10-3	CAISEGLAGTNEQFF	TGTGCCATCAGTGAGGGACTAGCGGGGACCAATGAGCAGTTCTTC
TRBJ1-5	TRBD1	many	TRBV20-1	CSASAGTGGYQPQHF	TGCAGTGCTAGTGCCGGGACAGGGGGCTATCAGCCCCAGCATTTT
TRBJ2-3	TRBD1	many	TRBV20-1	CSATGTGHSTDTQYF	TGCAGTGCTACCGGGACAGGTCATAGCACAGATACGCAGTATTTT
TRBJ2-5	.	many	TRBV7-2	CASSLSLGETQYF	TGTGCCAGCAGCCTATCGTTAGGGGAGACCCAGTACTTC
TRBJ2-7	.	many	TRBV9	CASSVGTQSSYEQYF	TGTGCCAGCAGCGTAGGGACGCAAAGCTCCTACGAGCAGTACTTC
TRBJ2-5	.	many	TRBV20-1	CSGDNQETQYF	TGCAGTGGTGACAACCAAGAGACCCAGTACTTC
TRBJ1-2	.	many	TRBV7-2	CASSLGPGDYGYTF	TGTGCCAGCAGCTTAGGGCCAGGCGACTATGGCTACACCTTC
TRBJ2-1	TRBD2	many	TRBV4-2	CASSQDGSGGLPGNEQFF	TGTGCCAGCAGCCAAGATGGATCGGGGGGGCTCCCGGGCAATGAGCAGTTCTTC
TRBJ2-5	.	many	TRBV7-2	CASSVDGGPQETQYF	TGTGCCAGCAGCGTTGATGGGGGACCCCAAGAGACCCAGTACTTC
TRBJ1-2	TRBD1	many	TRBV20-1	CSARAAPGQQQIYGYTF	TGCAGTGCTAGAGCAGCTCCGGGACAGCAGCAAATCTATGGCTACACCTTC
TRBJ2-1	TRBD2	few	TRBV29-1	CSVKVRFSTSFNEQFF	TGCAGCGTAAAAGTCAGGTTCTCGACTAGCTTCAATGAGCAGTTCTTC
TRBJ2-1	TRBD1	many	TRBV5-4	CASSLTGQAGNEQFF	TGTGCCAGCAGCTTGACGGGACAGGCGGGGAATGAGCAGTTCTTC
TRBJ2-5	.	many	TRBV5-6	CASSFSGSETQYF	TGTGCCAGCAGCTTCTCCGGGAGTGAGACCCAGTACTTC
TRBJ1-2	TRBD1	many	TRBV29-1	CSGTGGATDYGYTF	TGCAGCGGGACAGGGGGCGCGACAGACTATGGCTACACCTTC
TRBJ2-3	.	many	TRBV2	CASRPHGGATDTQYF	TGTGCCAGCAGACCACATGGGGGGGCTACAGATACGCAGTATTTT
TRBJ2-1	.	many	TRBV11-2	CASSLGGPDRLWSYNEQFF	TGTGCCAGCAGCTTGGGAGGTCCCGACCGGTTATGGTCCTACAATGAGCAGTTCTTC
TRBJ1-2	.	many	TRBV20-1	CSARGLADPPYGYTF	TGCAGTGCTAGAGGCCTAGCAGATCCTCCTTATGGCTACACCTTC
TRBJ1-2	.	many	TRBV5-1	CASRNLQSPGYTF	TGCGCCAGCAGGAACCTTCAAAGTCCTGGCTACACCTTC
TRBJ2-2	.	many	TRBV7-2	CASSLVGSTNTGELFF	TGTGCCAGCAGCTTAGTAGGGAGTACGAACACCGGGGAGCTGTTTTTT
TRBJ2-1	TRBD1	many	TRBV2	CASSGDRGNYNEQFF	TGTGCCAGCAGTGGGGACAGGGGGAATTACAATGAGCAGTTCTTC
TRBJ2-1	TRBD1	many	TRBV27	CASSNTAQGARNEQFF	TGTGCCAGCAGTAATACCGCACAGGGGGCCAGGAATGAGCAGTTCTTC
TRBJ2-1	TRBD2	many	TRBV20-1	CSAREGGLSLSEQFF	TGCAGTGCTAGAGAGGGGGGGTTAAGTCTAAGTGAGCAGTTCTTC
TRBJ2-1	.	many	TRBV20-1	CSARVPRRGNEQFF	TGCAGTGCTAGAGTCCCTCGGAGGGGTAATGAGCAGTTCTTC
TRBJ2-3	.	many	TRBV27	CASSSLTGFRADTQYF	TGTGCCAGCAGTAGCCTTACAGGGTTTAGGGCAGATACGCAGTATTTT
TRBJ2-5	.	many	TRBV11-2	CASSQKQVGGQETQYF	TGTGCCAGCAGCCAGAAACAAGTGGGGGGCCAAGAGACCCAGTACTTC
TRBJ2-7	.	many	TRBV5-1	CASSLERRSEQYF	TGCGCCAGCAGCTTGGAGAGGCGCTCCGAGCAGTACTTC
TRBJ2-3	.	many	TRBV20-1	CSAFYRVGTDTQYF	TGCAGTGCTTTTTACAGGGTAGGCACAGATACGCAGTATTTT
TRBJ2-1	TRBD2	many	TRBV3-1	CASSQGGGGRNEQFF	TGTGCCAGCAGCCAAGGCGGCGGGGGGCGGAATGAGCAGTTCTTC
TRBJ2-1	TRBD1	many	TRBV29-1	CSVDGRVGQGAGEQFF	TGCAGCGTTGACGGGCGGGTTGGTCAGGGGGCAGGGGAGCAGTTCTTC
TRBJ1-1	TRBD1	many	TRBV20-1	CSADRGLNTEAFF	TGCAGTGCGGACAGGGGGCTGAACACTGAAGCTTTCTTT
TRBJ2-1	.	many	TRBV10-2	CASSRRSSGDYNEQFF	TGCGCCAGCAGTCGAAGGAGTAGCGGAGACTACAATGAGCAGTTCTTC